This TCR beta chain was identified during a study of blood T cell repertoires in COVID-19. Overall study: Whether acute or convalescent, the COVID-19 samples came from the United States, Italy and Spain. PBMCs, B-cell-depleted T cells, or T cells provided the cDNA or gDNA that made up the material.

This clone was recorded a few times. Original handling: Reference gene primer amplification yielded estimated nucleated cell counts. Assay used: immunoSEQ multiplex PCR; TCRdb lists only in-frame clones, some missing. For V, J and clone size, that table is used; D and trimming come from the DNA. The sample comprises over 250,000 clones, just under 90% of which are singletons, and around 5.8% rests with the top ten. V gave up 1 base and J gave up 8 bases; unmatched junction bases: 5. The CDR3 length is 13 residues. Germline V lookup: CDR1 SGHKS, CDR2 YYEKEE (reference sequence). Patients at the Seattle site were enrolled during active infection and followed longitudinally.

Sequencing was carried out using peripheral blood. The TCR originated in a woman aged 45 to 65 with COVID-19, enrolled during active disease. The rearrangement uses TRBV5-5 and TRBJ1-2; 7 bases line up with TRBD1. Here the CDR3 reads CASSLTGAGGYTF. The CDR3 region has the DNA TGTGCCAGCAGCTTGACAGGGGCAGGCGGCTACACCTTC.